The next 22 T cell receptor beta chains were all read from a single sample in a study of response to subunit inactivated influenza vaccine. A single record per CDR3 protein comes from TCRdb applying MiXCR to the RT-PCR reads. The sample consists of 500,000 to 650,000 distinct CDR3 sequences, approximately 7.1% of them appearing once. The sample here was PBMCs from blood, taken roughly 24 months after vaccination. The origin of the receptors is a man in his fifties or sixties who received an inactivated influenza vaccine.

The V and J genes are TRBV5-6 and TRBJ1-2; 8 positions agree with TRBD1. CDR3 size: 14 residues. In germline, CDR1 is SGHDT, CDR2 YYEEEE. V shed 4 bases, J shed 4 bases, and the junction held 6 bases outside the gene matches. DNA for the CDR3: TGTGCCAGCAGCCCGGGACAGGAAATCTATGGCTACACCTTC. Translating it yields CASSPGQEIYGYTF.

This chain connects TRBV6-2 or TRBV6-3 to TRBJ2-1; 10 nucleotides line up with TRBD2. The germline gives CDR1 MNHEY, CDR2 SVGEGT. Trimming removed 7 bases from V and 1 base from J; junction bases left unmatched: 16. This CDR3 comprises 19 residues. For the CDR3, the DNA is TGTGCCAGCACCGACTGGTCTAGCGGGGGACCGCCTTCCTACAATGAGCAGTTCTTC. This encodes CASTDWSSGGPPSYNEQFF.

The table lists this clonotype with a few counts. The genes are TRBV12-3 or TRBV12-4 and TRBJ2-1; 8 bases line up with TRBD1. This CDR3 is 15 amino acids long. J lost 5 bases, V lost 6 bases, and 9 bases had no gene match. This chain's CDR3 is CASSPGGVPNNEQFF. CDR3 sequence (DNA): TGTGCCAGCAGCCCAGGGGGCGTCCCCAACAATGAGCAGTTCTTC.

This rearrangement joins TRBV14 to TRBJ2-3; TRBD1 is a possible D gene (5 bases). This CDR3 has 16 residues. Germline lookup yields CDR1 SGHDN and CDR2 FVKESK. Trimming removed 0 bases from V and 2 bases from J, with 12 bases in between. As DNA, the CDR3 is TGTGCCAGCAGCCAAGATAAGGGGCTGAACACAGATACGCAGTATTTT. Translating gives CASSQDKGLNTDTQYF.

This clonotype was detected only a few times. V is TRBV20-1 and J is TRBJ2-7, with 7 bases aligning to TRBD1. Germline assignment: CDR1 DFQATT and CDR2 SNEGSKA (reference sequence). Trimming removed 6 bases from V and 2 bases from J; junction bases left unmatched: 4. The CDR3 sequence is 12 residues long. In nucleotides, the CDR3 is TGCAGTGCGGGACAGCCCACCTACGAGCAGTACTTC. Translating gives CSAGQPTYEQYF.

The genes are TRBV20-1 and TRBJ2-3, with 9 nucleotides matching TRBD1. Germline-derived CDR1 and CDR2 are DFQATT and SNEGSKA (reference sequence). The CDR3 totals 15 residues. After removal of 3 bases from V and 6 bases from J, the junction contained 10 bases not matched to a gene. Written as DNA, the CDR3 is TGCAGTGCTAGTGGCCGGGACAGGGTTTATGATACGCAGTATTTT. Its protein product is CSASGRDRVYDTQYF.

This clonotype was observed many times. The chain recombines TRBV5-1 with TRBJ1-5, with D possibly being TRBD1 (5 bases). Germline CDR1 SGHRS, CDR2 YFSETQ. CDR3 size: 14 residues. Trimming stripped 5 bases from V and 5 bases from J, with 14 bases between. The CDR3 reads CASSPDSPDQPQHF. The CDR3 nucleotides are TGCGCCAGCAGTCCAGACAGTCCCGATCAGCCCCAGCATTTT.

The rearrangement links TRBV18 to TRBJ1-6, with D hard to call. Trimming cost V 6 bases and J 5 bases, with 14 bases left between them. CDR1 and CDR2 (germline): KGHSH, LQKENI. The CDR3 covers 15 residues. The CDR3 bases are TGTGCCAGCTCCCTTCGTGTTGCCGATAATTCACCCCTCCACTTT. Amino acid sequence: CASSLRVADNSPLHF.

This clonotype was observed at least ten times. The genes are TRBV10-3 and TRBJ2-7; weak D call: TRBD2 (5 bases). The CDR3 runs to 17 residues. Germline assignment: CDR1 ENHRY and CDR2 SYGVKD. V dropped 0 bases and J dropped 3 bases, with 18 bases sitting between them. CDR3 bases: TGTGCCATCAGTGAGTCGATTCGAGGGCTGTCTCACTACGAGCAGTACTTC. It codes for CAISESIRGLSHYEQYF.

The chain couples TRBV9 to TRBJ1-3, with a tentative D call TRBD1 (5 bases). Trimming took off 3 bases at V and 1 base at J, with 11 bases between the two ends. Germline values: CDR1 SGDLS, CDR2 YYNGEE. The CDR3 spans 15 residues. CDR3 region: CASSGQGGSGNTIYF. The CDR3 DNA follows: TGTGCCAGCAGCGGCCAGGGAGGATCTGGAAACACCATATATTTT.

This clonotype was observed a few times. V is TRBV7-2 and J is TRBJ2-3; D might be TRBD2 (5 bases). V lost 4 bases and J lost 5, with 16 bases in between. The CDR3 is made up of 15 amino acids. The germline CDR1 and CDR2 sequences are SGHTA and FQGNSA. This CDR3 is CASSSSPGGGDTQYF. CDR3 in DNA: TGTGCCAGCAGCTCCTCGCCGGGTGGAGGAGATACGCAGTATTTT. Variable domain in full (rest from reference TRBV7-2 and TRBJ2-3): GAGVSQSPSNKVTEKGKDVELRCDPISGHTALYWYRQSLGQGLEFLIYFQGNSAPDKSGLPSDRFSAERTGGSVSTLTIQRTQQEDSAVYLCASSSSPGGGDTQYFGPGTRLTVL.

The chain employs TRBV7-9 and TRBJ2-5, with 8 bases that match TRBD1. V gave up 3 bases and J gave up 1 base; unmatched junction bases: 7. CDR1 SEHNR and CDR2 FQNEAQ come from the germline V gene (reference sequence). This CDR3 is 16 amino acids long. The CDR3 spells CASSFIGDRGQETQYF. The CDR3 region has the DNA TGTGCCAGCAGCTTTATCGGAGACAGGGGCCAAGAGACCCAGTACTTC. Supplemented by reference TRBV7-9 and TRBJ2-5, the full variable domain reads DTGVSQNPRHKITKRGQNVTFRCDPISEHNRLYWYRQTLGQGPEFLTYFQNEAQLEKSRLLSDRFSAERPKGSFSTLEIQRTEQGDSAMYLCASSFIGDRGQETQYFGPGTRLLVL.

Only a few counts were recorded for this clonotype. The chain recombines TRBV12-3 or TRBV12-4 with TRBJ1-2; D not resolved. The length of the CDR3 is 14 residues. V was cut by 3 bases and J by 8 bases, with 16 bases left in between. The CDR3 spells CASSLTEPSMGYTF. The DNA for the CDR3 is TGTGCCAGCAGTTTGACCGAACCTTCTATGGGCTACACCTTC.

In this sample, this clonotype turned up a few times. The chain joins TRBV5-1 to TRBJ1-2; 9 bases fit TRBD1. The germline V gene has CDR1 SGHRS and CDR2 YFSETQ. This CDR3 region has 16 residues. After removal of 4 bases from V and 6 bases from J, the junction contained 13 bases not matched to a gene. The CDR3: CASSAGNTGGADGYTF. The CDR3 DNA sequence: TGCGCCAGCAGCGCGGGAAACACAGGGGGCGCGGATGGCTACACCTTC.

This clonotype was detected a few times. The rearrangement links TRBV29-1 to TRBJ2-7; 7 bases match TRBD1. Trimming cost V 6 bases and J 2 bases; bases outside gene matches: 1. Germline-derived CDR1 and CDR2 are SQVTM and ANQGSEA. The CDR3 extends over 11 amino acids. The CDR3 bases are TGCAGCGTGGGACAGCCCTACGAGCAGTACTTC. As protein: CSVGQPYEQYF.

The V and J genes are TRBV28 and TRBJ2-2; 7 bases match TRBD2. Losses at the gene ends were 5 bases for V and 3 bases for J; bases not matched to a gene: 9. Germline assignment: CDR1 MDHEN and CDR2 SYDVKM. CDR3 size: 16 residues. The CDR3 DNA sequence: TGTGCCAGCAGTAACGGGGGAGGGAAGGACACCGGGGAGCTGTTTTTT. Encoded protein: CASSNGGGKDTGELFF.

There are many counts of this clonotype. V and J are TRBV20-1 and TRBJ2-5; D is unresolved. V was shortened by 6 bases and J by 0 bases, with 11 bases between the two germline ends. Per germline, CDR1 DFQATT and CDR2 SNEGSKA (reference sequence). There are 13 residues in the CDR3. CDR3 sequence (DNA): TGCAGTGCCCAACTAACGTACCAAGAGACCCAGTACTTC. Amino acids: CSAQLTYQETQYF.

This clonotype was detected a few times. This rearrangement joins TRBV12-3 or TRBV12-4 to TRBJ2-2; D ambiguous. V was cut by 6 bases and J by 5 bases, with 10 bases left in between. The CDR3 loop spans 13 amino acids. The CDR3 loop reads CASRISRTGELFF. CDR3 coding DNA: TGTGCCAGCAGGATAAGTAGGACCGGGGAGCTGTTTTTT.

This sequence joins TRBV10-3 and TRBJ2-3, with TRBD1 identical over 8 bases. Germline loops: CDR1 ENHRY, CDR2 SYGVKD. The CDR3 contains 15 residues. V lost 5 bases, J lost 0 bases, and 4 bases stayed unmatched. CDR3 sequence: CAISTQGASTDTQYF. The DNA of the CDR3 is TGTGCCATCAGTACTCAGGGGGCGAGCACAGATACGCAGTATTTT.

The V call is TRBV20-1, the J call TRBJ1-2, with D uncertain. The V gene's germline CDR1 is DFQATT and CDR2 SNEGSKA (reference sequence). CDR3 size: 12 residues. CDR3 loop: CSADILSYGYTF. DNA for the CDR3: TGCAGCGCAGACATTCTTTCCTATGGCTACACCTTC.

This clonotype has more than one count but fewer than ten. The chain employs TRBV20-1 and TRBJ2-7, with 9 positions matching TRBD1. The germline V gene encodes CDR1 DFQATT and CDR2 SNEGSKA (reference sequence). V shed 4 bases, J shed 2 bases, and the junction held 3 bases outside the gene matches. This CDR3 has 13 amino acids. The CDR3 DNA reads as TGCAGTGCTAAAGGACAGGGGACCTACGAGCAGTACTTC. Amino acids: CSAKGQGTYEQYF.

This chain's CDR3 is CASRSGALGAEAFF. In DNA, the CDR3 is TGTGCCAGTAGATCGGGGGCTTTGGGGGCTGAAGCTTTCTTT. This chain links TRBV19 with TRBJ1-1, with TRBD1 as a possible D gene (6 bases). Trimming left V 6 bases short and J 6 bases short, with 17 bases between. Germline CDR1 and CDR2: LNHDA and SQIVND (reference sequence). The CDR3 is made up of 14 amino acids.